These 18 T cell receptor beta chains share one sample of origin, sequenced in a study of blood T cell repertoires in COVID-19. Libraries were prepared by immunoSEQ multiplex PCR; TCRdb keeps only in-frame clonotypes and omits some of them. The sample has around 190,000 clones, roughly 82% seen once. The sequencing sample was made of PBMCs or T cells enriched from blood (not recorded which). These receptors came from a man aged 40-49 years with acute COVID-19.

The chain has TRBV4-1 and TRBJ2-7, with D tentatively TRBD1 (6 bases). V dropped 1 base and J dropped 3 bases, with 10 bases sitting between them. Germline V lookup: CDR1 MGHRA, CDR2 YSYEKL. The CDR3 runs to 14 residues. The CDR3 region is CASSQGTVLYEQYF. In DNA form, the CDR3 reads TGCGCCAGCAGCCAAGGGACAGTACTCTACGAGCAGTACTTC.

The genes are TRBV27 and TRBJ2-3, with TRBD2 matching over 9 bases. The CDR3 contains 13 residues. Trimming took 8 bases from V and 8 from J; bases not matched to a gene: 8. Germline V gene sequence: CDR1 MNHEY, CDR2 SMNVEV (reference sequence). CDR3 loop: CASAGREGGTQYF. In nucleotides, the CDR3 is TGTGCCAGCGCTGGGCGGGAGGGGGGTACGCAGTATTTT.

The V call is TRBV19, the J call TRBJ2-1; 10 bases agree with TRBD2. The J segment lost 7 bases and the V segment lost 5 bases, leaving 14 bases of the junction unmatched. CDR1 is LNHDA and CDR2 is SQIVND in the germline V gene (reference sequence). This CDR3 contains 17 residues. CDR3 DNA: TGTGCCAGTAGTCTTGGTTGGGGGACTAGCGTCCAAAATGAGCAGTTCTTC. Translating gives CASSLGWGTSVQNEQFF. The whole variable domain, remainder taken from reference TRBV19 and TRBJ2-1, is DGGITQSPKYLFRKEGQNVTLSCEQNLNHDAMYWYRQDPGQGLRLIYYSQIVNDFQKGDIAEGYSVSREKKESFPLTVTSAQKNPTAFYLCASSLGWGTSVQNEQFFGPGTRLTVL.

As DNA, the CDR3 is TGTGCCATCAGTGCACTAGCGGGAGTTATTTCCTACGAGCAGTACTTC. It translates to CAISALAGVISYEQYF. The rearrangement joins TRBV10-3 to TRBJ2-7; 11 positions match TRBD2. The CDR3 sequence is 16 residues long. The germline CDR1 and CDR2 sequences are ENHRY and SYGVKD. Trimming at V came to 4 bases and at J to 1 base, leaving 6 bases not matched to a gene.

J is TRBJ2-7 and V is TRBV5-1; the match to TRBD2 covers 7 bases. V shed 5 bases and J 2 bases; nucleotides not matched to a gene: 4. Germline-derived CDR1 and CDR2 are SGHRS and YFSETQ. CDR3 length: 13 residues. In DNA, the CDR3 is TGCGCCAGCAGTCTAAGCGGGACCTACGAGCAGTACTTC. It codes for CASSLSGTYEQYF.

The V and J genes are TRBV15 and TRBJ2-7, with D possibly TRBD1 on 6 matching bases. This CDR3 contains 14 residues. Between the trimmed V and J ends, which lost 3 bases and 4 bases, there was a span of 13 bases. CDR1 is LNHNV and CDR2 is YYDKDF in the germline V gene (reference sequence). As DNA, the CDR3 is TGTGCCACCAGCAGGGGGGACAACCGATACGAGCAGTACTTC. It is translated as CATSRGDNRYEQYF.

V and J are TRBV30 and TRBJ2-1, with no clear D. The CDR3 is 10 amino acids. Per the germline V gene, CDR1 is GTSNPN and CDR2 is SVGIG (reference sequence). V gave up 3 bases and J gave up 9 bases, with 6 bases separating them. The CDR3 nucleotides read TGTGCCTGGAGCGAGATTGAGCAGTTCTTC. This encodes CAWSEIEQFF.

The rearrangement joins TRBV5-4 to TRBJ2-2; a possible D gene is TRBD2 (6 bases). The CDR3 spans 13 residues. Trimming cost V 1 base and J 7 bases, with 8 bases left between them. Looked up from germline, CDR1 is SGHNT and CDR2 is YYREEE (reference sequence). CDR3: CASSLRGDGELFF. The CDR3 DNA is TGTGCCAGCAGCTTGCGCGGGGACGGGGAGCTGTTTTTT.

The CDR3 bases are TGTGCCAGCAGCCTTAACAGGGGCCTGAACACTGAAGCTTTCTTT. This gives the protein CASSLNRGLNTEAFF. The V gene is TRBV11-2, the J gene TRBJ1-1; 7 bases match TRBD1. CDR1 is SGHAT and CDR2 is FQNNGV in the germline V gene. Trimming at V came to 5 bases and at J to 0 bases, leaving 6 bases not matched to a gene. This CDR3 region has 15 residues.

CDR3 sequence reads: CASSPQAGFGNEQYF. The CDR3 DNA sequence: TGCGCCAGCAGCCCCCAAGCGGGATTCGGGAACGAGCAGTACTTC. The chain joins TRBV5-1 to TRBJ2-7; 7 bases fit TRBD2. The V segment lost 4 bases and the J segment 5 bases; nucleotides outside the gene matches: 12. The CDR3 loop spans 15 amino acids. Germline V gives CDR1 SGHRS, CDR2 YFSETQ.

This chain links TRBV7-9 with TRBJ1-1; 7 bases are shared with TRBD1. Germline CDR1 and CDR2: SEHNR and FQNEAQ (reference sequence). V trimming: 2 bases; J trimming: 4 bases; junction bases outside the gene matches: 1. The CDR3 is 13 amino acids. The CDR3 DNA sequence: TGTGCCAGCAGCTTATACAGGGGCACTGAAGCTTTCTTT. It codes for CASSLYRGTEAFF.

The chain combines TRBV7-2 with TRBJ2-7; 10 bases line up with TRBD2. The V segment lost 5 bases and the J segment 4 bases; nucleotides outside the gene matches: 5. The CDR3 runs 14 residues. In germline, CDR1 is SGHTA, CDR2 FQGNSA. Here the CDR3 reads CASSLSGRRYEQYF. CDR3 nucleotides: TGTGCCAGCAGCCTTAGCGGGAGGAGATACGAGCAGTACTTC.

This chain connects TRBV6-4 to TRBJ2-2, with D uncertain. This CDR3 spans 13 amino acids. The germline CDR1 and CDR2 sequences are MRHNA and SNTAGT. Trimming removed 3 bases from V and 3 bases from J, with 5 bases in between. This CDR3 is CASSDADTGELFF. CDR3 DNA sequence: TGTGCCAGCAGTGATGCGGACACCGGGGAGCTGTTTTTT.

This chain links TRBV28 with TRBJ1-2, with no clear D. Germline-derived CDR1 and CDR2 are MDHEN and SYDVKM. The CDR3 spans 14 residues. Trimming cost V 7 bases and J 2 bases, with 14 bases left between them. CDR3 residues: CASTHNERNYGYTF. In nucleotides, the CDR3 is TGTGCCAGCACTCACAACGAGCGGAACTATGGCTACACCTTC.

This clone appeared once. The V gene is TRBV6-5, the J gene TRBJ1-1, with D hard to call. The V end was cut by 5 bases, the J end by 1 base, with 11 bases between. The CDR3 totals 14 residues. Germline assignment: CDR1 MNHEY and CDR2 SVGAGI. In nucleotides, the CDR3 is TGTGCCAGCAGTCCCTACCGGTCGAACACTGAAGCTTTCTTT. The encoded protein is CASSPYRSNTEAFF.

In DNA form, the CDR3 reads TGTGCCAGCAGTGAAGTTCTAGCGGCAGAGACCCAGTACTTC. Its translation is CASSEVLAAETQYF. V is TRBV2 and J is TRBJ2-5, with 7 nucleotides matching TRBD2. Trimming took 1 base from V and 4 from J; bases not matched to a gene: 3. Germline lookup yields CDR1 SNHLY and CDR2 FYNNEI. The CDR3 spans 14 residues. Filled out from reference TRBV2 and TRBJ2-5, the complete variable domain reads EPEVTQTPSHQVTQMGQEVILRCVPISNHLYFYWYRQILGQKVEFLVSFYNNEISEKSEIFDDQFSVERPDGSNFTLKIRSTKLEDSAMYFCASSEVLAAETQYFGPGTRLLVL.

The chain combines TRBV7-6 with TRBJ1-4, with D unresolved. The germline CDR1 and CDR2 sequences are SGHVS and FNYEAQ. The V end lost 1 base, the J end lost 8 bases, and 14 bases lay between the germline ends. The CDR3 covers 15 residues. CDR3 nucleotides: TGTGCCAGCAGCTTAGAGCCGGGCCGGGGAGAAAAACTGTTTTTT. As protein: CASSLEPGRGEKLFF.

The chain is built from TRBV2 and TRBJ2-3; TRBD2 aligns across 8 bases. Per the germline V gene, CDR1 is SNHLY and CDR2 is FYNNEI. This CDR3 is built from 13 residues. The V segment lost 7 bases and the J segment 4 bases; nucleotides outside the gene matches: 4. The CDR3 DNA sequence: TGTGCCAGCATGGGACTAGTGGCAGATACGCAGTATTTT. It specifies CASMGLVADTQYF.